This T cell receptor (beta chain) was profiled in a study of CD8+CD57+ T cells in acquired aplastic anemia. The V and J ends lost 7 bases and 4 bases respectively, with 14 bases between them. In germline, CDR1 is LNHDA, CDR2 SQIVND (reference sequence). This CDR3 has 13 residues. Flow cytometry had shown expanded CD8+CD57+ cells in the patients chosen for sequencing. Investigators profiled TCR beta VDJ and CDR3 from genomic DNA template. TCRdb passed the reads through MiXCR, listing each CDR3 protein once. The table lists some 140,000 distinct CDR3 sequences, just over 50% of them singletons. Study results and caveats: Comparison of patients with controls identified approximately 28 shared CD8+ CDR3 sequences.

About this clonotype itself: Its target is unknown.

This sequence originates from a human donor with aplastic anemia. The chain combines TRBV19 with TRBJ2-7, with TRBD2 as a possible D gene (6 bases). Material: sorted CD4+, CD8+, or CD8+CD57+ T cells (not recorded which) from PBMCs. CDR3 sequence (DNA): TGTGCCAGTACCCTAAGGAGGGGATACGAGCAGTACTTC. This gives the protein CASTLRRGYEQYF.